The 24 T cell receptor beta chains below were found in one sample sequenced in a study of low-dose radiotherapy and immunotherapy resistance in tumors. The time point was: after trial treatment. The treatment denotes: LDRT plus nivolumab, ipilimumab, low-dose cyclophosphamide and aspirin (RACIN trial). Priming of first-strand cDNA relied on TRAV- and TRBV-specific primers (covering alpha and beta chains). A roughly 22-cycle PCR with a constant-region primer and V-primer adapter amplified TCRs. TCRdb processed the reads anew with MiXCR; each CDR3 protein has one entry. Of tens of thousands of distinct CDR3 sequences in the sample, 25% were seen once. The input for sequencing was PBMCs, taken after low-dose radiotherapy plus immunotherapy. Every receptor here comes from a male donor with prostate cancer.

This clonotype was counted many times. This chain joins TRBV19 and TRBJ1-1; no reliable D call. CDR1 LNHDA and CDR2 SQIVND come from the germline V gene (reference sequence). V gave up 4 bases and J gave up 0 bases, with 21 bases separating them. CDR3 size: 18 residues. The CDR3 protein is CASSSRDFSLGMNTEAFF. CDR3 nucleotide sequence: TGTGCCAGTAGTAGTAGGGATTTTTCCTTGGGCATGAACACTGAAGCTTTCTTT.

This clonotype ranks as medium-sized. This chain connects TRBV28 to TRBJ2-7; 8 bases map to TRBD1. The germline V gene has CDR1 MDHEN and CDR2 SYDVKM. The length of the CDR3 is 13 residues. Trimming removed 6 bases from V and 7 bases from J; junction bases left unmatched: 8. The CDR3 DNA reads TGTGCCAGCAGAGCAGGACAGGGCCGGGAGCAGTACTTC. It specifies CASRAGQGREQYF.

In the case of this clonotype: The limits of the CDR3 on the DNA are not certain, so only TCRdb's listed CDR3 is given. The chain's CDR3 is CSFYICSARDHGMISYNEQFF. This chain joins TRBV29-1 and TRBJ2-1; TRBD2, as called in the table, went unchecked against the DNA. Termini included, the CDR3 measures 21 amino acids. Germline CDR1 and CDR2: SQVTM and ANQGSEA.

The V call is TRBV5-5, the J call TRBJ2-1; the D gene is possibly TRBD2 (5 bases). Germline CDR1 SGHKS, CDR2 YYEKEE (reference sequence). V shed 2 bases and J shed 3 bases, with 15 bases lying between them. The CDR3 totals 16 residues. The CDR3 bases are TGTGCCAGCAGCTTCCAAGGTGGCGGAGGCTACAATGAGCAGTTCTTC. Its translation is CASSFQGGGGYNEQFF.

This clonotype was found many times. The chain has TRBV3-1 and TRBJ2-7; perhaps TRBD2 as D (6 bases). There are 16 residues in the CDR3. Germline-derived CDR1 and CDR2 are LGHDT and YNNKEL (reference sequence). Trimming took off 1 base at V and 3 bases at J, with 16 bases between the two ends. CDR3 coding DNA: TGTGCCAGCAGCCAAGGTCAAGCGGGCAGCTTCTACGAGCAGTACTTC. It yields the protein CASSQGQAGSFYEQYF.

This clonotype was recorded a few times. A read error is likely here: a far larger clone is one base away. CDR3 nucleotides: TGCAGCGTTGAAGATCTCGGCAATGAGCAGTACTTC. Residues: CSVEDLGNEQYF. This chain joins TRBV29-1 and TRBJ2-7; no reliable D call. The germline CDR1 and CDR2 sequences are SQVTM and ANQGSEA. The CDR3 is 12 residues long. The germline V and J ends were trimmed by 0 bases and 7 bases, with 10 bases remaining between them.

This chain connects TRBV3-1 to TRBJ1-1; D is ambiguous. V lost 4 bases and J lost 3, with 9 bases in between. Germline lookup yields CDR1 LGHDT and CDR2 YNNKEL (reference sequence). CDR3 length: 13 residues. In DNA, the CDR3 is TGTGCCAGCAGCCCAGTAAATCACACTGAAGCTTTCTTT. It translates to CASSPVNHTEAFF.

This clonotype has at least ten counts. This chain links TRBV6-2 or TRBV6-3 with TRBJ1-5; no clear D gene. Trimming left V 5 bases short and J 3 bases short, with 8 bases between. CDR1 is MNHEY, CDR2 SVGEGT, per germline. There are 13 residues in the CDR3. The CDR3 region has the DNA TGTGCCAGCAGTGTTACGGTCAATCAGCCCCAGCATTTT. This sequence encodes CASSVTVNQPQHF.

As to this clonotype: One base separates it from a far larger clone, so it is likely a read error. This chain connects TRBV13 to TRBJ2-3, with no clear D. V lost 6 bases, J lost 2 bases, and 6 bases lay in between. Germline V CDR1 and CDR2: PRHDT, FYEKMQ (reference sequence). The CDR3 is 12 residues long. CDR3 protein: CASRTDTDTQYF. The CDR3 DNA is TGTGCCAGCAGAACGGACACAGATACGCAGTATTTT.

This clonotype has more than one count but fewer than ten. The chain links TRBV6-4 to TRBJ2-6, with a weak D call TRBD2 (6 bases). Trimming removed 0 bases from V and 2 bases from J, with 14 bases in between. The CDR3 consists of 18 residues. Germline loops: CDR1 MRHNA, CDR2 SNTAGT. CDR3 DNA: TGTGCCAGCAGTGACTCGCATCATTGGGGGGCTGGGGCCAACGTCCTGACTTTC. It encodes CASSDSHHWGAGANVLTF.

This chain uses TRBV5-5 with TRBJ2-5; 10 nucleotides line up with TRBD2. In germline, CDR1 is SGHKS, CDR2 YYEKEE (reference sequence). The J segment lost 5 bases and the V segment lost 0 bases, leaving 4 bases of the junction unmatched. The CDR3 runs 15 residues. The CDR3 region has the DNA TGTGCCAGCAGCTTGGCGCTAGCGGGAGTTGAGACCCAGTACTTC. It translates to CASSLALAGVETQYF.

Notes on this clonotype: This probably arose from a read error, given a far larger clone one base away. The chain recombines TRBV20-1 with TRBJ2-7; 8 positions agree with TRBD1. CDR1 is DFQATT, CDR2 SNEGSKA, per germline (reference sequence). The CDR3 has 13 amino acids. The V and J ends lost 6 bases and 7 bases, in that order; junction bases with no gene match: 11. DNA of the CDR3: TGCAGTGCGTCGGGCAGGGGGCTCCCTGAGCAGTACTTC. It specifies CSASGRGLPEQYF.

The rearrangement uses TRBV9 and TRBJ2-3, with 7 nucleotides matching TRBD2. The CDR3 sequence is 14 residues long. From germline, CDR1 is SGDLS and CDR2 YYNGEE. The V gene end was trimmed by 4 bases and the J gene end by 5 bases; junction bases not matched to a gene: 7. The CDR3 region has the DNA TGTGCCAGCAGCACCCGGGACTACAAAGATACGCAGTATTTT. It translates to CASSTRDYKDTQYF.

The table lists this clonotype with many counts. The rearrangement uses TRBV12-3 or TRBV12-4 and TRBJ1-2; 10 nucleotides agree with TRBD1. The ends lost 5 bases at V and 8 bases at J; junction bases unmatched: 8. This CDR3 contains 14 residues. CDR3 region: CASSVRDRGGGYTF. CDR3 nucleotides: TGTGCCAGCAGTGTCCGGGACAGGGGAGGCGGCTACACCTTC.

On this clonotype: This probably arose from a read error, given a far larger clone one base away. The CDR3 does not close with the conserved phenylalanine or tryptophan, likely indicating a read error. The J gene is TRBJ2-5, the V gene TRBV5-3; D possibly corresponds to TRBD1 (6 bases). TRBV5-3 counts as an open reading frame of uncertain function. The CDR3 sequence is 13 residues long. V was shortened by 8 bases and J by 5 bases, with 16 bases between the two germline ends. This CDR3 is CASNSGQWETQYY. The CDR3 DNA reads TGTGCCAGCAACAGTGGACAGTGGGAGACCCAGTACTAC.

This clonotype was counted at least ten times. The chain is built from TRBV6-2 or TRBV6-3 and TRBJ1-3, with D uncertain. V lost 4 bases, J lost 0 bases, and 13 bases lay in between. From germline, CDR1 is MNHEY and CDR2 SVGEGT. There are 16 residues in the CDR3. The CDR3, as DNA: TGTGCCAGCAGTTGGTCACCTCCAGGCTCTGGAAACACCATATATTTT. The encoded protein is CASSWSPPGSGNTIYF.

This clonotype was seen ten or more times. The chain employs TRBV6-2 or TRBV6-3 and TRBJ2-1, with TRBD1 identical over 9 bases. The CDR3 contains 15 residues. The ends lost 8 bases at V and 4 bases at J; junction bases unmatched: 9. Germline CDR1 is MNHEY and CDR2 is SVGEGT. DNA for the CDR3: TGTGCCAGCGGGCCGGGACAGGGCTATTACAATGAGCAGTTCTTC. Translating gives CASGPGQGYYNEQFF.

This clonotype was observed many times. The genes are TRBV4-1 and TRBJ2-7; D perhaps matches TRBD2 (6 bases). The CDR3 covers 15 residues. V gave up 4 bases and J gave up 0 bases, with 13 bases separating them. Germline lookup yields CDR1 MGHRA and CDR2 YSYEKL. The CDR3 loop is CASSRSGESSYEQYF. The CDR3 DNA reads as TGCGCCAGCAGCCGTAGCGGAGAGAGCTCCTACGAGCAGTACTTC.

In its sample, this clonotype was seen many times. CDR3 nucleotide sequence: TGTGCCAGCAAGGCAGGGGGCTTCCCCGAAGCTTTCTTT. Its translation is CASKAGGFPEAFF. V gene TRBV2 combines with J gene TRBJ1-1; TRBD1 agrees at 8 bases. The CDR3 totals 13 residues. Germline V lookup: CDR1 SNHLY, CDR2 FYNNEI. J lost 8 bases, V lost 7 bases, and 9 bases had no gene match.

DNA of the CDR3: TGTGCCAGCAGCGTGACTCCGGGACTAGCGGGAGTTGACGAGCAGTTCTTC. This translates into CASSVTPGLAGVDEQFF. V is TRBV9 and J is TRBJ2-1; 14 bases agree with TRBD2. From germline, CDR1 is SGDLS and CDR2 YYNGEE. The CDR3 has 17 amino acids. V shed 2 bases, J shed 10 bases, and the junction held 11 bases outside the gene matches.

The rearrangement joins TRBV4-1 to TRBJ2-7; the D is unclear. Germline CDR1 is MGHRA and CDR2 is YSYEKL. The V gene lost 4 bases and the J gene lost 1 base, with 8 bases spanning the gap. The CDR3 is 13 amino acids. The CDR3 DNA follows: TGCGCCAGCAGCCTCAAAATTTCCTACGAGCAGTACTTC. Encoded protein: CASSLKISYEQYF.

The chain recombines TRBV7-9 with TRBJ2-7; 8 positions match TRBD1. Trimming cost V 5 bases and J 7 bases; bases outside gene matches: 10. CDR1 and CDR2 from the germline V gene are SEHNR and FQNEAQ (reference sequence). This CDR3 comprises 14 residues. This chain's CDR3 is CASSLGQGAPEQYF. The CDR3 DNA sequence: TGTGCCAGCAGCCTAGGACAGGGAGCCCCGGAGCAGTACTTC. Full variable domain (remainder filled in from reference TRBV7-9 and TRBJ2-7): DTGVSQNPRHKITKRGQNVTFRCDPISEHNRLYWYRQTLGQGPEFLTYFQNEAQLEKSRLLSDRFSAERPKGSFSTLEIQRTEQGDSAMYLCASSLGQGAPEQYFGPGTRLTVT.

The table lists this clonotype with many counts. The chain employs TRBV19 and TRBJ1-5, with D possibly TRBD1 on 5 matching bases. This CDR3 is built from 14 residues. Germline-derived CDR1 and CDR2 are LNHDA and SQIVND (reference sequence). V shed 7 bases and J shed 7 bases, with 17 bases lying between them. The CDR3 spells CASTLNQGPQPQHF. The DNA for the CDR3 is TGTGCCAGTACCTTAAACCAGGGACCACAGCCCCAGCATTTT.

This chain joins TRBV14 and TRBJ1-1; D is uncertain. Germline CDR1 and CDR2: SGHDN and FVKESK. V gave up 2 bases and J gave up 0 bases, with 7 bases separating them. The CDR3 runs to 14 residues. The CDR3 loop is CASSQLFLNTEAFF. The DNA of the CDR3 is TGTGCCAGCAGCCAACTTTTCTTGAACACTGAAGCTTTCTTT.